The 20 T cell receptor beta chains reported below all come from one sample, sequenced in a study of T cell repertoires in cytomegalovirus infection. These receptors have no identified antigens. TCRdb called the reads again in MiXCR, with one record for every CDR3 protein. The table shows around 430,000 distinct CDR3 sequences, with more than 40% occurring only once. Sequencing used cultured PBMCs, obtained from culture after CMV antigen stimulation. Source of these receptors: a human donor in good health (CMV status not recorded). Some clones in this sample may be carry-over from other donors' samples.

The chain recombines TRBV7-9 with TRBJ2-5; 12 positions agree with TRBD1. Trimming removed 6 bases from V and 5 bases from J; junction bases left unmatched: 13. The CDR3 loop spans 17 amino acids. Germline V gene lookup returns CDR1 SEHNR and CDR2 FQNEAQ (reference sequence). The CDR3 reads CASSPRPGTGGSETQYF. CDR3 bases: TGTGCCAGCAGTCCCCGTCCCGGGACAGGGGGCTCGGAGACCCAGTACTTC.

The chain carries TRBV5-4 and TRBJ2-3; TRBD2 matches 13 bases. The germline gives CDR1 SGHNT, CDR2 YYREEE (reference sequence). After removal of 5 bases from V and 4 bases from J, the junction contained 4 bases not matched to a gene. The CDR3 length is 15 residues. The CDR3 sequence is CASRPGTSGADTQYF. CDR3 nucleotide sequence: TGTGCCAGCAGACCCGGGACTAGCGGGGCAGATACGCAGTATTTT.

The V and J genes are TRBV2 and TRBJ2-5; 7 nucleotides line up with TRBD1. Germline loops: CDR1 SNHLY, CDR2 FYNNEI. Trimming at V came to 2 bases and at J to 8 bases, leaving 5 bases not matched to a gene. This CDR3 has 13 amino acids. This chain's CDR3 is CASSETGEGTQYF. CDR3 in DNA: TGTGCCAGCAGTGAAACAGGGGAAGGAACCCAGTACTTC.

The chain employs TRBV7-2 and TRBJ1-2; 9 bases are shared with TRBD1. Germline loops: CDR1 SGHTA, CDR2 FQGNSA. This CDR3 is 15 amino acids long. Germline trimming cut 6 bases from V and 3 bases from J; bases unmatched to any gene: 8. The CDR3 spells CASRVGQGNHYGYTF. The CDR3 bases are TGTGCCAGCAGAGTGGGACAGGGCAACCACTATGGCTACACCTTC. Full variable domain (rest looked up from reference TRBV7-2 and TRBJ1-2): GAGVSQSPSNKVTEKGKDVELRCDPISGHTALYWYRQSLGQGLEFLIYFQGNSAPDKSGLPSDRFSAERTGGSVSTLTIQRTQQEDSAVYLCASRVGQGNHYGYTFGSGTRLTVV.

The chain joins TRBV19 to TRBJ1-2; 7 nucleotides align to TRBD1. Germline V gene data show CDR1 as LNHDA and CDR2 as SQIVND (reference sequence). This CDR3 comprises 15 residues. The junction had 11 bases not matched to a gene; V was cut back by 4 bases and J by 6 bases. CDR3 residues: CASSTPPKGANGYTF. In nucleotides, the CDR3 is TGTGCCAGTAGTACCCCCCCCAAGGGGGCCAATGGCTACACCTTC.

The chain couples TRBV5-4 to TRBJ1-1; D possibly corresponds to TRBD1 (5 bases). V was clipped by 3 bases and J by 10 bases, with 13 bases between them. Germline V CDR1 and CDR2: SGHNT, YYREEE (reference sequence). The CDR3 spans 12 residues. The CDR3 bases are TGTGCCAGCAGCTACCCGGGCGGGGGAGCTTTCTTT. Protein sequence: CASSYPGGGAFF.

V usage is TRBV6-1 and J usage is TRBJ2-3; no clear D. Germline V gene data show CDR1 as MNHNS and CDR2 as SASEGT. V dropped 8 bases and J dropped 2 bases, with 14 bases sitting between them. CDR3 length: 14 residues. The CDR3 coding sequence is TGTGCCAGCGCCGGATACCCCCACACAGATACGCAGTATTTT. This codes for CASAGYPHTDTQYF.

This chain connects TRBV12-3 or TRBV12-4 to TRBJ2-1, with D maybe TRBD2 (5 bases). The CDR3 spans 13 residues. V shed 8 bases and J shed 0 bases, with 8 bases lying between them. The CDR3 DNA is TGTGCCAGCGAAGGGAGCTCCTACAATGAGCAGTTCTTC. It specifies CASEGSSYNEQFF.

This clonotype was picked up many times. J is TRBJ2-1 and V is TRBV7-6, with 8 bases lining up with TRBD2. Per the germline V gene, CDR1 is SGHVS and CDR2 is FNYEAQ. There are 15 residues in the CDR3. J gave up 3 bases and V 5 bases, and 6 bases lay outside the gene matches. CDR3: CASSPGAGGYNEQFF. Written as DNA, the CDR3 is TGTGCCAGCAGCCCAGGGGCGGGGGGCTACAATGAGCAGTTCTTC.

V is TRBV10-3 and J is TRBJ2-3, with 11 bases aligning to TRBD1. Germline V lookup: CDR1 ENHRY, CDR2 SYGVKD. V lost 10 bases to trimming and J lost 5 bases; unmatched junction nucleotides: 5. The CDR3 totals 13 residues. CDR3 in amino acids: CASGTGGGDTQYF. CDR3 nucleotide sequence: TGTGCCAGTGGGACAGGGGGTGGAGATACGCAGTATTTT.

This chain uses TRBV11-2 with TRBJ2-7; D not resolved. This CDR3 has 12 residues. Trimming removed 5 bases from V and 2 bases from J, with 7 bases in between. Germline V gene sequence: CDR1 SGHAT, CDR2 FQNNGV. This CDR3 reads CASSPYTYEQYF. The CDR3, as DNA: TGTGCCAGCAGCCCTTATACCTACGAGCAGTACTTC. Based on the CDR3 plus reference TRBV11-2 and TRBJ2-7, the full variable domain is EAGVAQSPRYKIIEKRQSVAFWCNPISGHATLYWYQQILGQGPKLLIQFQNNGVVDDSQLPKDRFSAERLKGVDSTLKIQPAKLEDSAVYLCASSPYTYEQYFGPGTRLTVT.

This clonotype showed up just a few times. The chain couples TRBV7-8 to TRBJ1-2; no reliable D call. From germline, CDR1 is SGHVS and CDR2 FQNEAQ. Trimming left V 8 bases short and J 5 bases short, with 24 bases between. The CDR3 has 16 amino acids. The CDR3 loop reads CASVEGPDRSQYGYTF. The CDR3 DNA reads as TGTGCCAGCGTCGAGGGCCCAGACCGGTCCCAATATGGCTACACCTTC.

A few counts support this clonotype. The rearrangement joins TRBV7-8 to TRBJ1-3; no firm D call. Trimming removed 0 bases from V and 2 bases from J, with 11 bases in between. The CDR3 runs to 16 residues. Germline CDR1 SGHVS, CDR2 FQNEAQ. CDR3: CASSLAGSRAGNTIYF. The DNA of the CDR3 is TGTGCCAGCAGCTTAGCTGGGTCGAGGGCTGGAAACACCATATATTTT.

This clonotype was counted a few times. The V and J genes are TRBV10-3 and TRBJ1-6; 8 nucleotides match TRBD1. The CDR3 contains 14 residues. The V gene end was trimmed by 2 bases and the J gene end by 7 bases; junction bases not matched to a gene: 1. Looked up from germline, CDR1 is ENHRY and CDR2 is SYGVKD. The CDR3 nucleotides read TGTGCCATCAGTGAGGGACAGGGAAATTCACCCCTCCACTTT. As protein: CAISEGQGNSPLHF.

This clonotype appeared once. This chain links TRBV12-3 or TRBV12-4 with TRBJ2-1, with D perhaps being TRBD1 or TRBD2 (5 bases each). The CDR3 is 15 amino acids. The V and J ends lost 6 bases and 2 bases respectively, with 14 bases between them. The CDR3 region has the DNA TGTGCCAGCAGCTCCGGGACCCCTGCCTACAATGAGCAGTTCTTC. Amino acids: CASSSGTPAYNEQFF.

This clonotype has only a few counts. The chain joins TRBV7-9 to TRBJ2-2; TRBD2 might be the D (5 bases). Trimming cost V 5 bases and J 5 bases, with 12 bases left between them. The CDR3 length is 14 residues. Germline CDR1 reads SEHNR; CDR2 reads FQNEAQ (reference sequence). CDR3 nucleotide sequence: TGTGCCAGCAGCCCCTCGACGGGGACCGGGGAGCTGTTTTTT. As protein: CASSPSTGTGELFF.

This chain uses TRBV18 with TRBJ2-1; 7 bases agree with TRBD2. Germline lookup yields CDR1 KGHSH and CDR2 LQKENI. The CDR3 covers 17 residues. The J segment lost 9 bases and the V segment lost 4 bases, leaving 18 bases of the junction unmatched. The DNA for the CDR3 is TGTGCCAGCTCACTCTTCGTCCGGAGACTAGCATCTGGTGAGCAGTTCTTC. Translated: CASSLFVRRLASGEQFF.

V is TRBV29-1 and J is TRBJ2-6; weak D call: TRBD1 (5 bases). Germline-derived CDR1 and CDR2 are SQVTM and ANQGSEA. This CDR3 is built from 12 residues. With 7 bases removed from V and 3 bases from J, the gap between germline ends came to 7 bases. This CDR3 is CSAQGGANVLTF. The CDR3 bases are TGCAGCGCCCAGGGTGGGGCCAACGTCCTGACTTTC.

The rearrangement links TRBV7-6 to TRBJ2-7; D possibly corresponds to TRBD1 (5 bases). CDR3 size: 16 residues. Trimming pared 5 bases from V and 3 bases from J, leaving 20 bases between. The germline CDR1 and CDR2 sequences are SGHVS and FNYEAQ. The CDR3 reads CASSPGQGVRSYEQYF. The CDR3 nucleotides read TGTGCCAGCAGCCCAGGACAAGGGGTCCGAAGCTACGAGCAGTACTTC.

The sample holds a few counts of this clonotype. The chain has TRBV27 and TRBJ2-3; 7 nucleotides match TRBD2. The CDR3 spans 13 residues. Per germline, CDR1 MNHEY and CDR2 SMNVEV (reference sequence). Losses at the gene ends were 6 bases for V and 2 bases for J; bases not matched to a gene: 2. DNA for the CDR3: TGTGCCAGCAGAGCGGGATACACAGATACGCAGTATTTT. It codes for CASRAGYTDTQYF.